The T cell receptor beta chain under discussion was sequenced for a study of blood T cell repertoires in COVID-19. The table came from immunoSEQ multiplex PCR; TCRdb's copy has only in-frame clones and leaves some out. The table records 300,000 or so clones, roughly nine tenths of them present only once. The V gene's germline CDR1 is SGHRS and CDR2 YFSETQ. After removal of 4 bases from V and 1 base from J, the junction contained 8 bases not matched to a gene. This CDR3 is built from 17 residues. The TCR comes from a woman under 40 who had recovered from COVID-19. This chain joins TRBV5-1 and TRBJ1-1, with TRBD1 matching over 12 bases. Sequences were obtained from PBMCs or T cells enriched from blood (not recorded which). In DNA, the CDR3 is TGCGCCAGCAGCCATCCCGGGACAGGGGGCACGAACACTGAAGCTTTCTTT. The encoded protein is CASSHPGTGGTNTEAFF. The variable domain in full, completed from reference TRBV5-1 and TRBJ1-1, reads KAGVTQTPRYLIKTRGQQVTLSCSPISGHRSVSWYQQTPGQGLQFLFEYFSETQRNKGNFPGRFSGRQFSNSRSEMNVSTLELGDSALYLCASSHPGTGGTNTEAFFGQGTRLTVV.